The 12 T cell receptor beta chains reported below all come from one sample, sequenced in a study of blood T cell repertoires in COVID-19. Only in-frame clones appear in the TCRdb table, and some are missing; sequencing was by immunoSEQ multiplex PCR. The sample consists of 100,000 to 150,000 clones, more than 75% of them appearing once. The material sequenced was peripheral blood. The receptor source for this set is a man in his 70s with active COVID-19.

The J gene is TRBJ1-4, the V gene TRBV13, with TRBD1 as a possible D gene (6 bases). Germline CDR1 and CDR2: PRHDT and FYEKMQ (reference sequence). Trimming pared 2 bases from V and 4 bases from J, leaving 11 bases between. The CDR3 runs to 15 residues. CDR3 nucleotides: TGTGCCAGCAGCTTACTCAGGGGCGTTAATGAAAAACTGTTTTTT. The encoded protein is CASSLLRGVNEKLFF. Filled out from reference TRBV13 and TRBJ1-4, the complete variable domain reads AAGVIQSPRHLIKEKRETATLKCYPIPRHDTVYWYQQGPGQDPQFLISFYEKMQSDKGSIPDRFSAQQFSDYHSELNMSSLELGDSALYFCASSLLRGVNEKLFFGSGTQLSVL.

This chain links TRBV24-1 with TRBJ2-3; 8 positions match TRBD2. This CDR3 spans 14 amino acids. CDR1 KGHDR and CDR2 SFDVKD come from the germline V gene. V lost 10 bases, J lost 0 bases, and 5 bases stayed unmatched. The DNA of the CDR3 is TGTGCCACGGAGACTAGCGAAAGCACAGATACGCAGTATTTT. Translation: CATETSESTDTQYF.

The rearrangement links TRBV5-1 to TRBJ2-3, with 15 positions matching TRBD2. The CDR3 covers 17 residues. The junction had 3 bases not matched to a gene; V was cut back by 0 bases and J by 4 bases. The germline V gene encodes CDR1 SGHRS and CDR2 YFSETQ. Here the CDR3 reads CASSLGTSGRAPDTQYF. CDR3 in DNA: TGCGCCAGCAGCTTGGGGACTAGCGGGAGGGCCCCAGATACGCAGTATTTT.

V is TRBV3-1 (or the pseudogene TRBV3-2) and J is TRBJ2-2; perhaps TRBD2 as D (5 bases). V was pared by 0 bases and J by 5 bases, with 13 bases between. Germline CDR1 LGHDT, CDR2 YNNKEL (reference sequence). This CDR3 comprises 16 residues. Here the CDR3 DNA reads TGTGCCAGCAGCCAAGATTCGACGGGATGGACCGGGGAGCTGTTTTTT. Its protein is CASSQDSTGWTGELFF.

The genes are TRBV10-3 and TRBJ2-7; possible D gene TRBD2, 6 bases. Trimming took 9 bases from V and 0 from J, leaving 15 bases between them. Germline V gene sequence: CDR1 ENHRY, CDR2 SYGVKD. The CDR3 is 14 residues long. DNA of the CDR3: TGTGCCATGCGCCGGGACGGGAGCTCCTACGAGCAGTACTTC. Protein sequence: CAMRRDGSSYEQYF.

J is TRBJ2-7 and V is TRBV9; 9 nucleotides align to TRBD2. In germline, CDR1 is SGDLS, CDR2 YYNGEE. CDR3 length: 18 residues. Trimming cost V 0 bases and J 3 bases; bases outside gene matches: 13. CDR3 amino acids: CASSVAGVAGVGNYEQYF. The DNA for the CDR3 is TGTGCCAGCAGCGTAGCTGGGGTAGCGGGGGTTGGTAACTACGAGCAGTACTTC. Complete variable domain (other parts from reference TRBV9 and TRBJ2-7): DSGVTQTPKHLITATGQRVTLRCSPRSGDLSVYWYQQSLDQGLQFLIQYYNGEERAKGNILERFSAQQFPDLHSELNLSSLELGDSALYFCASSVAGVAGVGNYEQYFGPGTRLTVT.

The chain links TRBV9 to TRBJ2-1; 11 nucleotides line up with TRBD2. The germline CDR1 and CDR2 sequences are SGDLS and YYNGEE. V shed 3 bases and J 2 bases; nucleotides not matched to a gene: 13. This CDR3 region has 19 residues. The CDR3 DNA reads TGTGCCAGCAGCGAGGGCCCCCTGGCTAGCGGGAGGCCCTACAATGAGCAGTTCTTC. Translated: CASSEGPLASGRPYNEQFF.

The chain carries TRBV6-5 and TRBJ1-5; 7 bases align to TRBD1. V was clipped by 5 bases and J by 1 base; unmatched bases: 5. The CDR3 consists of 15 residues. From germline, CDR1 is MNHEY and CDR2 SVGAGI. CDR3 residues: CASSPSGQSNQPQHF. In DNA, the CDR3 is TGTGCCAGCAGTCCATCGGGACAGAGCAATCAGCCCCAGCATTTT.

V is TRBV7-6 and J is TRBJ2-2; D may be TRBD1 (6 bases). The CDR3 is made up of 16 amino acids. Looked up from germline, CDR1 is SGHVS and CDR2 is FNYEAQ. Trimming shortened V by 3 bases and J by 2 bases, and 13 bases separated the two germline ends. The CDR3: CASSFGAGANTGELFF. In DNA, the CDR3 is TGTGCCAGCAGCTTTGGGGCAGGGGCAAACACCGGGGAGCTGTTTTTT.

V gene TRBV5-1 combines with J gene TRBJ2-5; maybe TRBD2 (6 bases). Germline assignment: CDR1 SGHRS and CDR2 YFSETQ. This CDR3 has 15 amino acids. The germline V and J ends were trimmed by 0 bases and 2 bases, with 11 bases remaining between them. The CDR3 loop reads CASSLEGLEQETQYF. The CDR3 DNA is TGCGCCAGCAGCTTGGAGGGACTGGAGCAAGAGACCCAGTACTTC.

This CDR3 reads CASSLGTGGGGANVLTF. In DNA form, the CDR3 reads TGTGCCAGCAGCTTAGGGACAGGGGGCGGTGGGGCCAACGTCCTGACTTTC. The genes are TRBV7-9 and TRBJ2-6; 11 positions agree with TRBD1. Germline V gives CDR1 SEHNR, CDR2 FQNEAQ (reference sequence). This CDR3 region has 17 residues. Trimming at V came to 1 base and at J to 3 bases, leaving 2 bases not matched to a gene.

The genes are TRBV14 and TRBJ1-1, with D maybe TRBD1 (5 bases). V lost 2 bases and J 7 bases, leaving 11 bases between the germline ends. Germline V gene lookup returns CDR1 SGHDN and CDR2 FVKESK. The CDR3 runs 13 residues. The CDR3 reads CASSQSPGGEAFF. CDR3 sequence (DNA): TGTGCCAGCAGCCAATCCCCCGGGGGTGAAGCTTTCTTT.